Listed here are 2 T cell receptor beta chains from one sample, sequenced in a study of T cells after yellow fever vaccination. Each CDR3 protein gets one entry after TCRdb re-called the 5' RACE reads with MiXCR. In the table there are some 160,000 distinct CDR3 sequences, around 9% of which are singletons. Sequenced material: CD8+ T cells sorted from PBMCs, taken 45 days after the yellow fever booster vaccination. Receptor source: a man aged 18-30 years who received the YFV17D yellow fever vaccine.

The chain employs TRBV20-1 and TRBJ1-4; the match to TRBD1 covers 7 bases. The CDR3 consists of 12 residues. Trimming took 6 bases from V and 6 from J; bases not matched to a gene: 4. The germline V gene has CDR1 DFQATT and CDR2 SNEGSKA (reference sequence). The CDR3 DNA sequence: TGCAGTGCGACAGGGTTGGATGAAAAACTGTTTTTT. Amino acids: CSATGLDEKLFF.

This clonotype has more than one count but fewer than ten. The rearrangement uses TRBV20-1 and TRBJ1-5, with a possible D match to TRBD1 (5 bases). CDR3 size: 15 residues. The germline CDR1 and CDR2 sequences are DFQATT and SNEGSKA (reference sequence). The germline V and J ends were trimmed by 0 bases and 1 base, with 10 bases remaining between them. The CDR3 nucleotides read TGCAGTGCTAGAGATCCCTGGGGGAGCAATCAGCCCCAGCATTTT. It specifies CSARDPWGSNQPQHF.